This T cell receptor beta chain came from a study of shared clonotypes between healthy human individuals. Broader study findings: As a rule, naive subsets had a larger estimated richness than memory subsets.

CD45RO-negative, CCR7-selected cells formed the naive CD8 fraction, which excluded terminally differentiated effector memory CD45RA+ cells. The protocol was immunoSEQ multiplex PCR, while the TCRdb copy is restricted to in-frame clones and leaves out a portion. The sample includes about 870,000 clones, 85% to 95% of them seen just once. A note on this clone: Its cognate antigen is unknown.

This CDR3 region has 16 residues. The junction had 7 bases not matched to a gene; V was cut back by 6 bases and J by 0 bases. CDR1 is SNHLY, CDR2 FYNNEI, per germline. Sequences were obtained from naive CD8+ T cells sorted from blood. The V and J genes are TRBV2 and TRBJ1-5, with 8 bases aligning to TRBD1. This sequence was found in a man aged 25 to 40 in good health. The CDR3 sequence is CASREQGGYSNQPQHF. The CDR3 DNA sequence: TGTGCCAGCAGGGAACAGGGGGGGTATAGCAATCAGCCCCAGCATTTT.